The 27 T cell receptor beta chains in this list originate from one sample, sequenced in a study of T cells in Graves' hyperthyroidism and ophthalmopathy. RNA transcripts were the template for amplifying TCR beta CDR3 regions. HTBI primers drove first-round RT-PCR of the TCR CDR3. A single record per CDR3 protein comes from TCRdb applying MiXCR to the multiplex PCR reads. The data hold a few hundred thousand distinct CDR3 sequences, with about 43% observed a single time. Sequencing was carried out using peripheral blood or thyroid tissue (not recorded which). The source is a woman between 18 and 30 years old with Graves' hyperthyroidism.

The V and J genes are TRBV20-1 and TRBJ2-7; 9 bases fit TRBD1. With 0 bases clipped from V and 5 bases from J, the junction kept 11 bases outside the gene matches. The CDR3 length is 16 residues. Germline assignment: CDR1 DFQATT and CDR2 SNEGSKA (reference sequence). CDR3 residues: CSARDLGGQGRNEQYF. The DNA for the CDR3 is TGCAGTGCTAGAGATCTCGGGGGACAGGGCCGGAACGAGCAGTACTTC.

The chain uses TRBV20-1 and TRBJ1-5; D may be TRBD1 (6 bases). Trimming left V 6 bases short and J 5 bases short, with 17 bases between. The germline gives CDR1 DFQATT, CDR2 SNEGSKA (reference sequence). CDR3 length: 14 amino acids. The CDR3 sequence: CSASTTDSHQPQHF. The CDR3 nucleotides read TGCAGTGCCAGCACCACGGACAGTCATCAGCCCCAGCATTTT.

The chain is built from TRBV29-1 and TRBJ2-7; perhaps D is TRBD1 or TRBD2 (5 bases each). The CDR3 consists of 14 residues. V was shortened by 4 bases and J by 7 bases, with 20 bases between the two germline ends. The V gene's germline CDR1 is SQVTM and CDR2 ANQGSEA. For the CDR3, the DNA is TGCAGCGTTGTAGAGGGCGACAGCATCAATGAGCAGTACTTC. Protein sequence: CSVVEGDSINEQYF.

V gene TRBV7-4 combines with J gene TRBJ2-2, with D possibly matching TRBD1 (6 bases). The CDR3 is 15 amino acids. The V gene's germline CDR1 is SGHVT and CDR2 SQSDAQ. Trimming took off 1 base at V and 4 bases at J, with 10 bases between the two ends. For the CDR3, the DNA is TGTGCCAGCAGCTTAGACAGGGTGTCCACCGGGGAGCTGTTTTTT. Translating gives CASSLDRVSTGELFF.

This clonotype was seen just once. The genes are TRBV10-2 and TRBJ2-1, with 15 bases that match TRBD2. J lost 0 bases, V lost 5 bases, and 5 bases had no gene match. This CDR3 spans 18 amino acids. Germline V gene sequence: CDR1 WSHSY, CDR2 SAAADI. This chain's CDR3 is CASSTGTSGRSSYNEQFF. The CDR3, as DNA: TGCGCCAGCAGTACCGGGACTAGCGGGAGGAGCTCCTACAATGAGCAGTTCTTC.

This clonotype was counted many times. One base away lies a much larger clone, so this may be a sequencing read error. The chain is built from TRBV7-9 and TRBJ2-7, with 12 bases identical to TRBD2. V gave up 5 bases and J gave up 2 bases; unmatched junction bases: 1. The CDR3 consists of 14 residues. Germline CDR1 is SEHNR and CDR2 is FQNEAQ (reference sequence). In nucleotides, the CDR3 is TGTGCCAGCAGCCCTAGCGGGAGGGCCTACGAGCAGTACTTC. Amino acid sequence: CASSPSGRAYEQYF.

This chain uses TRBV10-3 with TRBJ2-7; 11 nucleotides match TRBD2. Trimming at V came to 6 bases and at J to 7 bases, leaving 17 bases not matched to a gene. This CDR3 has 17 residues. Germline V lookup: CDR1 ENHRY, CDR2 SYGVKD. The CDR3 DNA reads as TGTGCCATCAGGGGACAGTCGGCACTAGCGGGAGTGTCGGAGCAGTACTTC. This encodes CAIRGQSALAGVSEQYF.

This clonotype was detected ten times or more. The chain combines TRBV20-1 with TRBJ2-7, with D possibly TRBD2 on 5 matching bases. In germline, CDR1 is DFQATT, CDR2 SNEGSKA (reference sequence). Trimming cost V 0 bases and J 6 bases, with 12 bases left between them. CDR3 size: 13 residues. The CDR3 DNA reads TGCAGTGCTAGAGATGGAGGAAGCGCCGAGCAGTACTTC. Its translation is CSARDGGSAEQYF.

Turning to this clonotype: This sequence may be a read error, since a much larger clone differs from it by one base. The J gene is TRBJ2-7, the V gene TRBV5-1; 9 bases are shared with TRBD1. The germline V gene encodes CDR1 SGHRS and CDR2 YFSETQ. The V segment lost 0 bases and the J segment 3 bases; nucleotides outside the gene matches: 4. The CDR3 is 15 amino acids. Here the CDR3 reads CASSLAPGQGYEQYF. In DNA form, the CDR3 reads TGCGCCAGCAGCTTGGCCCCGGGACAGGGCTACGAGCAGTACTTC.

This clonotype was seen many times. The chain employs TRBV10-3 and TRBJ1-5, with 10 bases that match TRBD1. This CDR3 comprises 15 residues. The V gene end was trimmed by 2 bases and the J gene end by 8 bases; junction bases not matched to a gene: 6. CDR1 is ENHRY and CDR2 is SYGVKD in the germline V gene. The chain's CDR3 is CAISESDRGLEPQHF. In DNA form, the CDR3 reads TGTGCCATCAGTGAGAGTGACAGGGGGCTTGAGCCCCAGCATTTT.

Comment on this clonotype: One junction end does not reproduce the germline sequence, and a read error may be involved. V usage is TRBV4-1 and J usage is TRBJ2-2, with D uncertain. Germline-derived CDR1 and CDR2 are MGHRA and YSYEKL. CDR3 length: 18 amino acids. CDR3 bases: TGCGCCAGCAGCCATACCCCTCTTTTTGGGCCAACCACCCGGGAGCTGTTTTTT. Amino acid sequence: CASSHTPLFGPTTRELFF.

A note on this clonotype: At one boundary the junction diverges from the germline segment, which might be a read error. CDR3 amino acids: CAGSQGGSSYEQYF. CDR3 in DNA: TGTGCCGGCAGCCAAGGCGGAAGCTCCTACGAGCAGTACTTC. The genes are TRBV7-9 and TRBJ2-7; the D is unclear. The CDR3 runs to 14 residues. The V gene's germline CDR1 is SEHNR and CDR2 FQNEAQ (reference sequence).

This clonotype came up a few times. One end of the junction fails to match germline, which may point to a read error. The genes are TRBV5-1 and TRBJ1-4; D not certain. Germline CDR1 reads SGHRS; CDR2 reads YFSETQ. The CDR3 is 18 residues long. This chain's CDR3 is CASRQSAGELGTNEKLFF. CDR3 DNA: TGTGCCAGCCGCCAATCGGCCGGGGAGCTTGGAACTAATGAAAAACTGTTTTTT.

This clonotype was detected ten times or more. J is TRBJ1-5 and V is TRBV6-5, with a weak D call TRBD1 (5 bases). From germline, CDR1 is MNHEY and CDR2 SVGAGI. Trimming cost V 6 bases and J 0 bases, with 12 bases left between them. This CDR3 comprises 15 residues. CDR3 nucleotide sequence: TGTGCCAGCAGGATGGACATCTATAGCAATCAGCCCCAGCATTTT. Its translation is CASRMDIYSNQPQHF.

The table lists this clonotype with a few counts. The genes are TRBV15 and TRBJ1-2, with 7 bases lining up with TRBD1. The CDR3 has 15 amino acids. The germline V gene has CDR1 LNHNV and CDR2 YYDKDF (reference sequence). J gave up 4 bases and V 10 bases, and 15 bases lay outside the gene matches. The chain's CDR3 is CARDSNPLVGYGYTF. For the CDR3, the DNA is TGTGCCAGGGACAGCAACCCACTAGTGGGCTATGGCTACACCTTC. The entire variable domain, with the rest obtained from reference TRBV15 and TRBJ1-2, is as follows: DAMVIQNPRYQVTQFGKPVTLSCSQTLNHNVMYWYQQKSSQAPKLLFHYYDKDFNNEADTPDNFQSRRPNTSFCFLDIRSPGLGDTAMYLCARDSNPLVGYGYTFGSGTRLTVV.

This clonotype has only a few counts. The chain links TRBV20-1 to TRBJ2-3; D ambiguous. V shed 5 bases and J shed 2 bases, with 5 bases lying between them. The CDR3 runs 11 residues. Per germline, CDR1 DFQATT and CDR2 SNEGSKA (reference sequence). As DNA, the CDR3 is TGCAGTGCTCGACACACAGATACGCAGTATTTT. This sequence encodes CSARHTDTQYF.

The V gene is TRBV7-3, the J gene TRBJ2-7, with TRBD1 matching over 7 bases. Germline-derived CDR1 and CDR2 are SGHTA and FQGTGA. Trimming removed 4 bases from V and 0 bases from J; junction bases left unmatched: 12. This CDR3 region has 17 residues. The CDR3 is CASSSIRGQVSSYEQYF. In DNA, the CDR3 is TGTGCCAGCAGCTCAATTAGGGGGCAGGTGTCCTCCTACGAGCAGTACTTC.

The genes are TRBV6-1 and TRBJ2-5; 10 positions agree with TRBD2. Losses at the gene ends were 6 bases for V and 4 bases for J; bases not matched to a gene: 11. The CDR3 covers 16 residues. The germline CDR1 and CDR2 sequences are MNHNS and SASEGT. CDR3 amino acids: CASRRTSGNQGETQYF. The CDR3 DNA is TGTGCCAGCAGACGTACTAGCGGGAATCAGGGAGAGACCCAGTACTTC.

In this sample, this clonotype turned up many times. The chain joins TRBV4-1 to TRBJ1-4; 9 positions agree with TRBD1. The CDR3 is made up of 17 amino acids. The junction had 10 bases not matched to a gene; V was cut back by 3 bases and J by 5 bases. Germline V gene data show CDR1 as MGHRA and CDR2 as YSYEKL. The DNA for the CDR3 is TGCGCCAGCAGCCATGAGTACAGGGGGCGGTCCAATGAAAAACTGTTTTTT. Amino acids: CASSHEYRGRSNEKLFF.

There are many counts of this clonotype. The chain is built from TRBV7-9 and TRBJ1-4; D call uncertain. The V end lost 4 bases, the J end lost 1 base, and 10 bases lay between the germline ends. The CDR3 sequence is 15 residues long. From germline, CDR1 is SEHNR and CDR2 FQNEAQ (reference sequence). The CDR3 reads CASSYELGTNEKLFF. The DNA of the CDR3 is TGTGCCAGCAGCTACGAGCTTGGAACTAATGAAAAACTGTTTTTT.

V usage is TRBV30 and J usage is TRBJ1-2, with no clear D. CDR1 and CDR2 (germline): GTSNPN, SVGIG (reference sequence). Trimming pared 3 bases from V and 8 bases from J, leaving 16 bases between. The CDR3 extends over 13 amino acids. The DNA for the CDR3 is TGTGCCTGGAGCCGGGCAGCCCCTGGGGGCTACACCTTC. This encodes CAWSRAAPGGYTF.

The chain links TRBV20-1 to TRBJ2-7; TRBD1 agrees at 7 bases. With V trimmed by 1 base and J by 8 bases, 17 bases remained unmatched. Germline CDR1 and CDR2: DFQATT and SNEGSKA (reference sequence). The CDR3 is 16 amino acids. The CDR3 coding sequence is TGCAGTGCTAGAGCACAGACAGGGAACGGACAGCCCCAGCAGTACTTC. This encodes CSARAQTGNGQPQQYF.

V gene TRBV29-1 combines with J gene TRBJ2-5; TRBD1 might be the D (7 bases). The CDR3 totals 13 residues. The V end was cut by 6 bases, the J end by 5 bases, with 16 bases between. The germline V gene encodes CDR1 SQVTM and CDR2 ANQGSEA. The CDR3 DNA reads TGCAGCGTGGAGGGGACAGTAGGGGAGACCCAGTACTTC. It translates to CSVEGTVGETQYF.

The V call is TRBV7-3, the J call TRBJ2-5; 10 nucleotides agree with TRBD1. Germline V gene sequence: CDR1 SGHTA, CDR2 FQGTGA. Losses at the gene ends were 8 bases for V and 6 bases for J; bases not matched to a gene: 9. The CDR3 has 14 residues. Here the CDR3 reads CASGQGTGVKTQYF. In DNA, the CDR3 is TGTGCCAGCGGCCAAGGGACAGGGGTAAAGACCCAGTACTTC.

This clonotype was counted ten times or more. The V gene is TRBV10-3, the J gene TRBJ2-7; TRBD2 agrees at 15 bases. This CDR3 has 17 residues. Trimming took 2 bases from V and 4 from J; bases not matched to a gene: 6. CDR1 is ENHRY and CDR2 is SYGVKD in the germline V gene. For the CDR3, the DNA is TGTGCCATCAGTGAGACGGGGACTAGCGGGAGGTGGTACGAGCAGTACTTC. Translation gives CAISETGTSGRWYEQYF.

The chain has TRBV7-6 and TRBJ2-2, with TRBD1 identical over 10 bases. J gave up 4 bases and V 4 bases, and 6 bases lay outside the gene matches. CDR3 length equals 16 residues. Germline CDR1 and CDR2: SGHVS and FNYEAQ. The CDR3 here is CASSSGTGAVTGELFF. CDR3 in DNA: TGTGCCAGCAGCTCCGGGACAGGGGCGGTCACCGGGGAGCTGTTTTTT.

Ten or more counts support this clonotype. The V gene is TRBV4-1, the J gene TRBJ2-5; D unclear. The CDR3 is made up of 14 amino acids. Per the germline V gene, CDR1 is MGHRA and CDR2 is YSYEKL. The V and J ends lost 3 bases and 5 bases respectively, with 13 bases between them. CDR3 DNA sequence: TGCGCCAGCAGCCACCGCGTGGGGTCCGAGACCCAGTACTTC. It translates to CASSHRVGSETQYF.